This entry lists 18 T cell receptor beta chains sequenced from one sample in a study of T cells in Graves' hyperthyroidism and ophthalmopathy (dated by TCRdb to about 2019). The library was built by means of multiplex PCR. The sequencer was an Illumina HiSeq 2000. TCR beta CDR3 regions were amplified from RNA transcripts. The TCR CDR3 was subjected to a first round of RT-PCR using the HTBI primer set and the Qiagen OneStep RT-PCR kit. In TCRdb, the public reads were trimmed at Q25 with fastp and aligned with MiXCR, with productive beta chains retained. Each entry is one CDR3 protein sequence, shown with its most common DNA and genes. The sample table holds some 510,000 distinct CDR3 sequences, of which around 45% were seen once. Of the sample, 8.2% falls within the top ten clones. Material: peripheral blood or thyroid tissue (not recorded which). The receptors derive from a woman aged 18-30 years with Graves' hyperthyroidism. Donor details come from another sample of the same person, matched by shared clones.

This clonotype turned up a few times. An end of the junction differs from the germline gene, which may be a read error. The chain joins TRBV10-3 to TRBJ1-1; D is uncertain. From germline, CDR1 is ENHRY and CDR2 SYGVKD. CDR3 length: 16 residues. CDR3 in DNA: TGTGCCAGCAGTTACTCGAGGCCAGGCCTAGGGAGGGAAGCTTTCTTT. This encodes CASSYSRPGLGREAFF.

The chain combines TRBV5-1 with TRBJ1-2; D not certain. V was pared by 4 bases and J by 2 bases, with 15 bases between. This CDR3 contains 15 residues. Germline V CDR1 and CDR2: SGHRS, YFSETQ. The CDR3 sequence is CASSQQSTMNYGYTF. The DNA of the CDR3 is TGCGCCAGCAGCCAGCAATCCACAATGAACTATGGCTACACCTTC.

Comment on this clonotype: This may come from a read error, since a much larger clone is one base off. The V call is TRBV7-2, the J call TRBJ2-5; TRBD2 is a possible D gene (6 bases). Trimming pared 1 base from V and 9 bases from J, leaving 12 bases between. This CDR3 has 13 residues. Germline V gene sequence: CDR1 SGHTA, CDR2 FQGNSA. The CDR3 DNA reads as TGTGCCAGCAGCTTAGTCCGTCGGGAGTCCCAGTACTTC. It translates to CASSLVRRESQYF.

The genes are TRBV5-1 and TRBJ2-3; 8 bases fit TRBD2. Germline trimming cut 0 bases from V and 5 bases from J; bases unmatched to any gene: 2. The CDR3 has 14 amino acids. Germline-derived CDR1 and CDR2 are SGHRS and YFSETQ. The CDR3 reads CASSLGAGEDTQYF. The CDR3 nucleotides are TGCGCCAGCAGCTTGGGAGCGGGAGAAGATACGCAGTATTTT.

The chain is built from TRBV25-1 and TRBJ2-2; D perhaps matches TRBD1 (6 bases). V was shortened by 4 bases and J by 1 base, with 10 bases between the two germline ends. This CDR3 spans 15 amino acids. CDR1 and CDR2 (germline): MGHDK, SYGVNS. CDR3 protein: CASSGYRVNTGELFF. The CDR3 coding sequence is TGTGCCAGCAGTGGGTACAGGGTGAACACCGGGGAGCTGTTTTTT.

The chain is built from TRBV7-6 and TRBJ2-7; 7 nucleotides line up with TRBD2. Trimming took 4 bases from V and 5 from J; bases not matched to a gene: 5. CDR3 size: 13 residues. Germline V gene sequence: CDR1 SGHVS, CDR2 FNYEAQ. CDR3 bases: TGTGCCAGCAGCTCCCGCCGGGGGGACGAGCAGTACTTC. It specifies CASSSRRGDEQYF.

This chain joins TRBV19 and TRBJ1-1; D possibly corresponds to TRBD1 (5 bases). The CDR3 has 13 residues. Germline V gene data show CDR1 as LNHDA and CDR2 as SQIVND (reference sequence). V was shortened by 11 bases and J by 1 base, with 14 bases between the two germline ends. The CDR3: CALRGRTNTEAFF. Here the CDR3 DNA reads TGTGCCCTGAGGGGACGGACGAACACTGAAGCTTTCTTT.

CDR3 in DNA: TGTGCCAGCAGTGACGGGGGGGTTGAGACCCAGTACTTC. Protein product: CASSDGGVETQYF. The gene calls are TRBV9 and TRBJ2-5; 8 positions match TRBD2. CDR3 length equals 13 residues. The V gene's germline CDR1 is SGDLS and CDR2 YYNGEE. V shed 5 bases and J 5 bases; nucleotides not matched to a gene: 5.

CDR3 in DNA: TGTGCCAGTAGCCCTTCGGGGGCTGGAAACACCATATATTTT. Protein: CASSPSGAGNTIYF. The V gene is TRBV19, the J gene TRBJ1-3, with D perhaps TRBD1 (5 bases). V lost 6 bases and J lost 2, with 11 bases in between. CDR1 and CDR2 from the germline V gene are LNHDA and SQIVND (reference sequence). This CDR3 has 14 amino acids.

This clonotype was counted a few times. This CDR3 reads CASSNQGPNQPQHF. As DNA, the CDR3 is TGTGCCAGCAGCAACCAGGGCCCCAATCAGCCCCAGCATTTT. The J gene is TRBJ1-5, the V gene TRBV2; a weak D match, TRBD1 (5 bases). Germline loops: CDR1 SNHLY, CDR2 FYNNEI. The CDR3 has 14 amino acids. V gave up 6 bases and J gave up 3 bases, with 12 bases separating them.

This clonotype has ten or more counts. The gene calls are TRBV7-9 and TRBJ2-6; tentatively, D is TRBD2 (6 bases). The CDR3 has 16 residues. Looked up from germline, CDR1 is SEHNR and CDR2 is FQNEAQ (reference sequence). Trimming cost V 3 bases and J 0 bases, with 9 bases left between them. CDR3 in amino acids: CASSLGLSSGANVLTF. CDR3 coding DNA: TGTGCCAGCAGCTTGGGACTCAGCTCTGGGGCCAACGTCCTGACTTTC.

The chain links TRBV2 to TRBJ2-3; D gene uncertain. CDR1 and CDR2 from the germline V gene are SNHLY and FYNNEI. The CDR3 is made up of 15 amino acids. The ends were cut back, 3 bases at V and 7 bases at J, with 17 bases in the middle. The CDR3 spells CASSDSGGKANTQYF. The CDR3 DNA is TGTGCCAGCAGTGACTCCGGCGGTAAGGCAAATACGCAGTATTTT.

This clonotype has at least ten counts. The chain joins TRBV2 to TRBJ1-1; unclear D gene. Germline V lookup: CDR1 SNHLY, CDR2 FYNNEI. Trimming removed 3 bases from V and 0 bases from J, with 8 bases in between. The CDR3 length is 14 residues. The CDR3 DNA follows: TGTGCCAGCAGTGACTACAGTTTGAACACTGAAGCTTTCTTT. Translating it yields CASSDYSLNTEAFF.

This clonotype was counted at least ten times. The chain links TRBV29-1 to TRBJ1-2; 9 bases fit TRBD1. V dropped 6 bases and J dropped 4; count of bases not matched to a gene: 9. Germline CDR1 SQVTM, CDR2 ANQGSEA. The CDR3 is 14 residues long. The CDR3: CSVDKQGAGYGYTF. The CDR3 DNA reads as TGCAGCGTGGATAAACAGGGGGCGGGCTATGGCTACACCTTC.

This clonotype was observed a handful of times. The chain uses TRBV20-1 and TRBJ2-7; possibly TRBD1 for D (6 bases). The V and J ends lost 4 bases and 4 bases respectively, with 14 bases between them. From germline, CDR1 is DFQATT and CDR2 SNEGSKA (reference sequence). The CDR3 spans 13 residues. CDR3 sequence reads: CSATGTPTYEQYF. In DNA, the CDR3 is TGCAGTGCTACCGGGACACCTACATACGAGCAGTACTTC.

Regarding this clonotype: At one end, the junction sequence differs from germline, possibly due to a read error. The chain has TRBV10-3 and TRBJ2-7, with 10 positions matching TRBD1. Germline V CDR1 and CDR2: ENHRY, SYGVKD. The CDR3 has 14 residues. The CDR3 DNA follows: TGTGCCAGCAGTACCAGACAGGGGGCCTGCGAGCAGTACTTC. Protein product: CASSTRQGACEQYF.

V is TRBV7-2 and J is TRBJ1-1; D may be TRBD1 (5 bases). The CDR3 runs 14 residues. Germline lookup yields CDR1 SGHTA and CDR2 FQGNSA. V lost 6 bases, J lost 3 bases, and 14 bases lay in between. The CDR3 coding sequence is TGTGCCAGCAGTTTCGGGGCGGGGGACACTGAAGCTTTCTTT. Its translation is CASSFGAGDTEAFF.

V is TRBV7-2 and J is TRBJ2-7; no clear D gene. The CDR3 length is 14 residues. CDR1 is SGHTA and CDR2 is FQGNSA in the germline V gene. The V and J ends lost 4 bases and 1 base respectively, with 11 bases between them. The CDR3 region has the DNA TGTGCCAGCAGCTCCCTGGGGTCTTCCTACGAGCAGTACTTC. Translated, it gives CASSSLGSSYEQYF.